This passage covers 20 T cell receptor beta chains from one sample sequenced in a study of blood T cell repertoires in COVID-19. Clones were read by immunoSEQ multiplex PCR, and TCRdb kept only the in-frame ones, dropping some. The table includes about 250,000 clones, almost 90% detected once. Material for sequencing was peripheral blood. The source is a man older than 75 with acute or convalescent COVID-19.

V usage is TRBV3-1 (or the pseudogene TRBV3-2) and J usage is TRBJ2-7; unclear D gene. Germline lookup yields CDR1 LGHDT and CDR2 YNNKEL (reference sequence). V was cut by 0 bases and J by 7 bases, with 7 bases left in between. The CDR3 runs 12 residues. The CDR3 loop is CASSQDTREQYF. CDR3 bases: TGTGCCAGCAGCCAAGATACCCGGGAGCAGTACTTC.

The rearrangement uses TRBV7-6 and TRBJ2-3; D is uncertain. Germline loops: CDR1 SGHVS, CDR2 FNYEAQ. There are 15 residues in the CDR3. V was trimmed by 0 bases and J by 1 base, leaving 8 bases between them. The CDR3 DNA follows: TGTGCCAGCAGCTTAGCGGGCGCTCGCACAGATACGCAGTATTTT. This translates into CASSLAGARTDTQYF.

The rearrangement joins TRBV4-2 to TRBJ2-7; possibly TRBD1 for D (6 bases). The CDR3 spans 17 residues. CDR1 LGHNA and CDR2 YNFKEQ come from the germline V gene. V was clipped by 2 bases and J by 2 bases, with 19 bases between them. CDR3 loop: CASSQYHSSGVAYEQYF. DNA for the CDR3: TGTGCCAGCAGCCAATATCATTCATCAGGGGTGGCCTACGAGCAGTACTTC.

This chain uses TRBV3-1 (or the pseudogene TRBV3-2) with TRBJ1-6, with D hard to call. V was clipped by 0 bases and J by 0 bases, with 9 bases between them. CDR1 and CDR2 (germline): LGHDT, YNNKEL (reference sequence). The CDR3 has 17 amino acids. In nucleotides, the CDR3 is TGTGCCAGCAGCCAAGATCGACTCAACTCCTATAATTCACCCCTCCACTTT. Amino acids: CASSQDRLNSYNSPLHF.

V and J are TRBV6-2 or TRBV6-3 and TRBJ1-3; TRBD1 might be the D (5 bases). V shed 1 base and J shed 2 bases, with 6 bases lying between them. Germline CDR1 reads MNHEY; CDR2 reads SVGEGT. The CDR3 is 14 amino acids. The CDR3 loop reads CASSYLGPGNTIYF. The CDR3, as DNA: TGTGCCAGCAGTTACTTGGGGCCTGGAAACACCATATATTTT.

This chain connects TRBV6-4 to TRBJ2-3, with D possibly being TRBD2 (5 bases). Trimming removed 0 bases from V and 0 bases from J, with 7 bases in between. Per germline, CDR1 MRHNA and CDR2 SNTAGT. The CDR3 contains 15 residues. The CDR3 loop reads CASSDSRGSTDTQYF. CDR3 bases: TGTGCCAGCAGTGACTCCCGGGGAAGCACAGATACGCAGTATTTT.

The V and J genes are TRBV19 and TRBJ2-2, with TRBD2 identical over 9 bases. The length of the CDR3 is 18 residues. Germline lookup yields CDR1 LNHDA and CDR2 SQIVND (reference sequence). Trimming cost V 3 bases and J 1 base; bases outside gene matches: 9. The CDR3 DNA follows: TGTGCCAGTAGTATCGGTAGCGGGGGAGCTAAGAACACCGGGGAGCTGTTTTTT. Protein product: CASSIGSGGAKNTGELFF. Full variable domain (missing parts from reference TRBV19 and TRBJ2-2): DGGITQSPKYLFRKEGQNVTLSCEQNLNHDAMYWYRQDPGQGLRLIYYSQIVNDFQKGDIAEGYSVSREKKESFPLTVTSAQKNPTAFYLCASSIGSGGAKNTGELFFGEGSRLTVL.

The V and J genes are TRBV19 and TRBJ2-5; D is perhaps TRBD2 (5 bases). CDR1 and CDR2 (germline): LNHDA, SQIVND (reference sequence). The V and J ends lost 5 bases and 0 bases respectively, with 7 bases between them. There are 13 residues in the CDR3. CDR3 coding DNA: TGTGCCAGTAGTGGGAGTAACCAAGAGACCCAGTACTTC. Its protein product is CASSGSNQETQYF.

This rearrangement joins TRBV11-3 to TRBJ2-1, with 9 nucleotides matching TRBD2. The CDR3 has 17 residues. Germline V gene lookup returns CDR1 SGHNT and CDR2 YENEEA. V lost 0 bases to trimming and J lost 9 bases; unmatched junction nucleotides: 12. CDR3 in amino acids: CASSLDRGGRDKGEQFF. The CDR3 DNA is TGTGCCAGCAGCTTAGATCGGGGCGGGAGGGACAAAGGTGAGCAGTTCTTC.

The chain recombines TRBV4-1 with TRBJ2-1, with TRBD1 identical over 11 bases. The V gene's germline CDR1 is MGHRA and CDR2 YSYEKL. The trim removed 1 base at V and 9 bases at J, leaving 8 bases unmatched. The CDR3 is made up of 16 amino acids. The CDR3 is CASSQGRDRGIAEQFF. The CDR3 DNA reads as TGCGCCAGCAGCCAAGGTAGGGACAGGGGGATCGCTGAGCAGTTCTTC.

The V gene is TRBV11-2, the J gene TRBJ1-1; D gene ambiguous. Trimming cost V 5 bases and J 0 bases, with 16 bases left between them. Germline CDR1 SGHAT, CDR2 FQNNGV. CDR3 length: 16 amino acids. The CDR3 loop is CASSHEGRGMNTEAFF. CDR3 DNA: TGTGCCAGCAGCCACGAGGGTCGGGGTATGAACACTGAAGCTTTCTTT.

The gene calls are TRBV21-1 and TRBJ1-1; the table gives TRBD1 as D, unverified against the DNA. TRBV21-1 is described as a pseudogene. This CDR3 has 18 amino acids. The CDR3 DNA is TGTGCCAGCAGCATGAAATGGACAGGGGAAACGATGAACACTGAAGCTTTCTTT. Translated, it gives CASSMKWTGETMNTEAFF.

The V call is TRBV3-1 (or the pseudogene TRBV3-2), the J call TRBJ1-4; TRBD1 might be the D (5 bases). V was clipped by 6 bases and J by 3 bases, with 14 bases between them. Germline CDR1 and CDR2: LGHDT and YNNKEL (reference sequence). There are 15 residues in the CDR3. This CDR3 reads CASRPRPGANEKLFF. For the CDR3, the DNA is TGTGCCAGCAGGCCTAGGCCGGGGGCTAATGAAAAACTGTTTTTT.

This clone was recorded once. The chain recombines TRBV19 with TRBJ2-3; 8 nucleotides match TRBD1. The CDR3 length is 16 residues. Germline CDR1 and CDR2: LNHDA and SQIVND (reference sequence). The J segment lost 0 bases and the V segment lost 5 bases, leaving 7 bases of the junction unmatched. The CDR3 spells CASSADGQGSTDTQYF. The CDR3 bases are TGTGCCAGTAGTGCCGATGGACAGGGAAGCACAGATACGCAGTATTTT.

The chain has TRBV11-3 and TRBJ2-7; perhaps TRBD2 as D (5 bases). The CDR3 is 13 residues long. The V end lost 2 bases, the J end lost 7 bases, and 12 bases lay between the germline ends. The germline V gene has CDR1 SGHNT and CDR2 YENEEA. Here the CDR3 DNA reads TGTGCCAGCAGCTTAAGGGTCTCGGGGGAGCAGTACTTC. Translated: CASSLRVSGEQYF. Supplemented by reference TRBV11-3 and TRBJ2-7, the full variable domain reads EAGVVQSPRYKIIEKKQPVAFWCNPISGHNTLYWYLQNLGQGPELLIRYENEEAVDDSQLPKDRFSAERLKGVDSTLKIQPAELGDSAVYLCASSLRVSGEQYFGPGTRLTVT.

V usage is TRBV13 and J usage is TRBJ1-1; possibly TRBD1 for D (5 bases). The V gene's germline CDR1 is PRHDT and CDR2 FYEKMQ (reference sequence). There are 14 residues in the CDR3. Trimming cost V 1 base and J 5 bases, with 11 bases left between them. CDR3 residues: CASSLEGGGTEAFF. CDR3 nucleotide sequence: TGTGCCAGCAGCTTAGAGGGCGGGGGGACTGAAGCTTTCTTT.

The sample holds one count of this clone. The V call is TRBV27, the J call TRBJ2-2, with D possibly matching TRBD1 (6 bases). V was clipped by 5 bases and J by 7 bases, with 11 bases between them. Germline CDR1 MNHEY, CDR2 SMNVEV (reference sequence). CDR3 length: 13 residues. The CDR3: CASSPQGGGELFF. In nucleotides, the CDR3 is TGTGCCAGCAGTCCACAGGGCGGCGGGGAGCTGTTTTTT.

V usage is TRBV2 and J usage is TRBJ1-2, with unresolved D. V shed 6 bases and J shed 4 bases, with 12 bases lying between them. The V gene's germline CDR1 is SNHLY and CDR2 FYNNEI. This CDR3 contains 13 residues. In DNA, the CDR3 is TGTGCCAGCAGCAGCGATTTAGCCTATGGCTACACCTTC. Translation: CASSSDLAYGYTF. Full variable domain (outside the CDR3, taken from reference TRBV2 and TRBJ1-2): EPEVTQTPSHQVTQMGQEVILRCVPISNHLYFYWYRQILGQKVEFLVSFYNNEISEKSEIFDDQFSVERPDGSNFTLKIRSTKLEDSAMYFCASSSDLAYGYTFGSGTRLTVV.

The chain couples TRBV25-1 to TRBJ1-3; 7 bases are a match to TRBD1. Germline V CDR1 and CDR2: MGHDK, SYGVNS. This CDR3 has 16 residues. The trim removed 7 bases at V and 4 bases at J, leaving 13 bases unmatched. CDR3: CASTPGGGPGGNTIYF. The CDR3, as DNA: TGTGCCAGCACCCCGGGAGGGGGCCCTGGGGGAAACACCATATATTTT.

The chain combines TRBV11-2 with TRBJ1-2; D not resolved. V lost 0 bases, J lost 1 base, and 6 bases lay in between. CDR3 size: 14 residues. Looked up from germline, CDR1 is SGHAT and CDR2 is FQNNGV. The chain's CDR3 is CASSLDRVNYGYTF. In nucleotides, the CDR3 is TGTGCCAGCAGCTTAGATCGGGTTAACTATGGCTACACCTTC.